This TCR beta chain was captured in a study of cytomegalovirus exposure and HLA in healthy donors. At the level of the study: There were just under 400 genotyped donors. Of these, 81% fell in the genetic ancestry cluster associated with self-reported Caucasian donors. Study-wide points: Cytomegalovirus association was listed for around 170 TCR beta chains. Donors were assumed by presence/absence analyses to have roughly uniform sequencing depth.

In the PCR, 60 Vbeta and 13 Jbeta primers were used. TCRdb's table, derived via immunoSEQ multiplex PCR, lists solely in-frame clones and lacks some. The table has roughly 190,000 clones, approximately 85% seen once. CDR3 length: 15 amino acids. V was clipped by 5 bases and J by 9 bases; unmatched bases: 12. CDR1 and CDR2 from the germline V gene are SEHNR and FQNEAQ (reference sequence). Comments on this clone: Its target is not known.

This TCR derives from a woman aged 18-30 years in good health and CMV-seronegative. The sequencing input was PBMCs. The chain couples TRBV7-9 to TRBJ1-3, with 8 bases that match TRBD1. In DNA form, the CDR3 reads TGTGCCAGCAGCCCTCAGGGGGCCGGTTCTGGCACCATATATTTT. It encodes CASSPQGAGSGTIYF. Full variable domain (rest looked up from reference TRBV7-9 and TRBJ1-3): DTGVSQNPRHKITKRGQNVTFRCDPISEHNRLYWYRQTLGQGPEFLTYFQNEAQLEKSRLLSDRFSAERPKGSFSTLEIQRTEQGDSAMYLCASSPQGAGSGTIYFGEGSWLTVV.